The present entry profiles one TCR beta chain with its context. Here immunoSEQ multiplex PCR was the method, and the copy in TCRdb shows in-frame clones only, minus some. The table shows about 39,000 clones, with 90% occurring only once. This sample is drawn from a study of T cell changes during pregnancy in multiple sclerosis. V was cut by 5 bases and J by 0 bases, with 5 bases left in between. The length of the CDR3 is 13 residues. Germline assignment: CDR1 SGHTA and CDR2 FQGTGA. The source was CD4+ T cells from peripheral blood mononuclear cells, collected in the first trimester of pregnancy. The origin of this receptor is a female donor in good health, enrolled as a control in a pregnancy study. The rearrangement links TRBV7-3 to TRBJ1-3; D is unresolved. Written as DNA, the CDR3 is TGTGCCAGCAGCCCACACTCTGGAAACACCATATATTTT. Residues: CASSPHSGNTIYF.